This is a list of T cell receptor beta chains from one sample in a study of OX40 agonist ivuxolimab in advanced cancers. Generated by immunoSEQ multiplex PCR, the TCRdb table keeps only in-frame clones and is missing some. The table includes about 79,000 clones, around 94% detected once. Sequencing used CD4+ or CD8+ T cells sorted from blood, obtained in a trial of the OX40 agonist ivuxolimab. The source of these receptors is an adult with an advanced solid tumor such as melanoma, head and neck, liver or kidney cancer. Both conserved end residues are part of each CDR3. A D gene is named only where the DNA matches it firmly. Clone size is given for some rows only: seen once, a few or many times, or a class if the clone is expanded.

D gene: -
J gene: TRBJ2-7
clone size: -
V gene: TRBV7-2
CDR3 DNA: TGTGCCAGCAGCCCCGGTTTACTTTACGAGCAGTACTTC
CDR3 protein: CASSPGLLYEQYF

D gene: TRBD1
J gene: TRBJ1-3
clone size: -
V gene: TRBV13
CDR3 DNA: TGTGCCAGCAGCTCCTGGGTCGATGACAGGGAGGGAAACACCATATATTTT
CDR3 protein: CASSSWVDDREGNTIYF

D gene: -
J gene: TRBJ2-1
clone size: -
V gene: TRBV4-1
CDR3 DNA: TGCGCCAGCAGCCACGGAACTGCCTCCTACAATGAGCAGTTCTTC
CDR3 protein: CASSHGTASYNEQFF

D gene: -
J gene: TRBJ2-2
clone size: -
V gene: TRBV13
CDR3 DNA: TGTGCCAGCAGCTCAATCCAGGGGAACACCGGGGAGCTGTTTTTT
CDR3 protein: CASSSIQGNTGELFF

D gene: -
J gene: TRBJ2-7
clone size: -
V gene: TRBV2
CDR3 DNA: TGTGCCAGCACACCAGGGTACGAGCAGTACTTC
CDR3 protein: CASTPGYEQYF

D gene: TRBD2
J gene: TRBJ2-7
clone size: -
V gene: TRBV27
CDR3 DNA: TGTGCCAGCAGTTTATCGACCGGGACTAGCGGGATATACGAGCAGTACTTC
CDR3 protein: CASSLSTGTSGIYEQYF

D gene: -
J gene: TRBJ2-1
clone size: -
V gene: TRBV27
CDR3 DNA: TGTGCCAGCAGTTTACAACAGGGTGAGCAGTTCTTC
CDR3 protein: CASSLQQGEQFF

D gene: -
J gene: TRBJ2-1
clone size: -
V gene: TRBV6-1
CDR3 DNA: TGTGCCAGCAGTGAATTTTGGGCCGAGCAGTTCTTC
CDR3 protein: CASSEFWAEQFF

D gene: TRBD1
J gene: TRBJ2-7
clone size: -
V gene: TRBV19
CDR3 DNA: TGTGCCAGTAGTATAGGGTACGGGACAGGGGCCTACGAGCAGTACTTC
CDR3 protein: CASSIGYGTGAYEQYF

D gene: -
J gene: TRBJ2-7
clone size: -
V gene: TRBV11-1
CDR3 DNA: TGTGCCAGCAGCTTGTGGACCTACGAGCAGTACTTC
CDR3 protein: CASSLWTYEQYF

D gene: -
J gene: TRBJ2-7
clone size: -
V gene: TRBV11-3
CDR3 DNA: TGTGCCAGCAGCACAAATCACCCTGAGCAGTACTTC
CDR3 protein: CASSTNHPEQYF

D gene: TRBD1
J gene: TRBJ1-1
clone size: -
V gene: TRBV25-1
CDR3 DNA: TGTGCCAGCAGCAAGGGGACAGTTACTGAAGCTTTCTTT
CDR3 protein: CASSKGTVTEAFF

D gene: TRBD2
J gene: TRBJ2-3
clone size: -
V gene: TRBV5-4
CDR3 DNA: TGTGCCAGCAGCTTGGGTACTAGCGGGGGCGATACGCAGTATTTT
CDR3 protein: CASSLGTSGGDTQYF

D gene: TRBD1
J gene: TRBJ1-6
clone size: -
V gene: TRBV7-2
CDR3 DNA: TGTGCCAGCAGCCGCACGACAGGGGTCGGCTCACCCCTCCACTTT
CDR3 protein: CASSRTTGVGSPLHF

D gene: TRBD1
J gene: TRBJ1-2
clone size: -
V gene: TRBV27
CDR3 DNA: TGTGCCAGCAGTTCCATCCGGGACAGCTATGGCTACACCTTC
CDR3 protein: CASSSIRDSYGYTF

D gene: -
J gene: TRBJ1-1
clone size: -
V gene: TRBV6-5
CDR3 DNA: TGTGCCAGCAGTTACTCACGAGGTACTGAAGCTTTCTTT
CDR3 protein: CASSYSRGTEAFF

D gene: -
J gene: TRBJ1-6
clone size: -
V gene: TRBV28
CDR3 DNA: TGTGCCAGCAACCACTTAGTCTATAATTCACCCCTCCACTTT
CDR3 protein: CASNHLVYNSPLHF

D gene: TRBD1
J gene: TRBJ2-1
clone size: -
V gene: TRBV28
CDR3 DNA: TGTGCCAGCAGGCAAGGACAGGCGATCTACAATGAGCAGTTCTTC
CDR3 protein: CASRQGQAIYNEQFF

D gene: -
J gene: TRBJ2-1
clone size: -
V gene: TRBV4-1
CDR3 DNA: TGCGCCAGCAGCTCCACGAACAACAATGAGCAGTTCTTC
CDR3 protein: CASSSTNNNEQFF

D gene: TRBD2
J gene: TRBJ2-3
clone size: -
V gene: TRBV2
CDR3 DNA: TGTGCAAGGACTAGCGGTAGCACAGATACGCAGTATTTT
CDR3 protein: CARTSGSTDTQYF

D gene: -
J gene: TRBJ2-2
clone size: -
V gene: TRBV2
CDR3 DNA: TGTGCCAGCAGCGGTGAGGGCTCGAACACCGGGGAGCTGTTTTTT
CDR3 protein: CASSGEGSNTGELFF

D gene: -
J gene: TRBJ2-5
clone size: once
V gene: TRBV7-9
CDR3 DNA: TGTGCCAGCAGCTTGGGTGTAGAGACCCAGTACTTC
CDR3 protein: CASSLGVETQYF

D gene: -
J gene: TRBJ1-1
clone size: -
V gene: TRBV10-2
CDR3 DNA: TGCGCCAGCAGAGGGAACACTGAAGCTTTCTTT
CDR3 protein: CASRGNTEAFF

D gene: -
J gene: TRBJ2-7
clone size: -
V gene: TRBV4-3
CDR3 DNA: TGCGCCAGCAGCCAAGATGGGGGTAGAGAGCAGTACTTC
CDR3 protein: CASSQDGGREQYF